The clone carrying this T cell receptor (beta chain) was recorded many times. The antigen is unknown. This specimen belongs to a study of T cells after yellow fever vaccination. Whole-study results and caveats: The secondary T-cell response peaked on day 5, not day 15, but was weaker.

TCRdb itself ran the 5' RACE reads through MiXCR, one entry per CDR3 protein. This table holds 300,000 to 350,000 distinct CDR3 sequences, approximately 4% found once. The receptor was isolated from a man aged 18 to 29 who received the YFV17D yellow fever vaccine. The sample in question was PBMCs, obtained 5 days after the yellow fever booster vaccination.

CDR3 sequence reads: CASSFDQETQYF. CDR3 in DNA: TGTGCCAGCAGCTTCGACCAAGAGACCCAGTACTTC. The chain combines TRBV5-5 with TRBJ2-5; D is uncertain. CDR3 length: 12 amino acids. Germline V gene sequence: CDR1 SGHKS, CDR2 YYEKEE (reference sequence). V was clipped by 2 bases and J by 0 bases, with 2 bases between them. Combining the CDR3 with reference TRBV5-5 and TRBJ2-5 gives the whole variable domain DAGVTQSPTHLIKTRGQQVTLRCSPISGHKSVSWYQQVLGQGPQFIFQYYEKEERGRGNFPDRFSARQFPNYSSELNVNALLLGDSALYLCASSFDQETQYFGPGTRLLVL.